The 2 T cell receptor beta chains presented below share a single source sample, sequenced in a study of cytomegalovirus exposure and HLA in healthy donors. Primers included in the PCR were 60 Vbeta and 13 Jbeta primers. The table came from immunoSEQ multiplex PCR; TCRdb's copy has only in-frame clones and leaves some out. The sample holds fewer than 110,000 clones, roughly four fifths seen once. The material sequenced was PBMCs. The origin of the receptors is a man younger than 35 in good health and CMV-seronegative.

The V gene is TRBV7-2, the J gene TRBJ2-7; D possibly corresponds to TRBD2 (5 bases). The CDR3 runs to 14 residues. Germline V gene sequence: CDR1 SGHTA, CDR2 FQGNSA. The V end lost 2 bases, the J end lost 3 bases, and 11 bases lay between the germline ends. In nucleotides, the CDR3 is TGTGCCAGCAGCTTAAGTTCCAGCGGCTACGAGCAGTACTTC. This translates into CASSLSSSGYEQYF.

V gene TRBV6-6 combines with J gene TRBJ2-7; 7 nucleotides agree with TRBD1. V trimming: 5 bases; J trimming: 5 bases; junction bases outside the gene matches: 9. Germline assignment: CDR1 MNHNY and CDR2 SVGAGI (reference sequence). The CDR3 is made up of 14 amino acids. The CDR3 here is CASSDVGQRDEQYF. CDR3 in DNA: TGTGCCAGCAGTGACGTGGGACAGCGAGACGAGCAGTACTTC.